The rows below give T cell receptor beta chains drawn from one sample of a study of shared clonotypes between healthy human individuals. Generated by immunoSEQ multiplex PCR, the TCRdb table keeps only in-frame clones and is missing some. Of roughly 2,500,000 clones in the sample, roughly 93% were seen once. The sample consisted of naive CD4+ T cells from PBMCs. The receptor set was obtained from a man aged 18 to 35 in good health. Some clones in this sample may be carry-over from other donors' samples. Both conserved end residues are part of each CDR3. The D gene is left open where the match is weak. Not every row has a clone size; where given, it reads once, few, many or a size class.

J gene: TRBJ2-6
V gene: TRBV5-1
D gene: .
clone size: .
CDR3 protein: CASSLVGSSGANVLTF
CDR3 DNA: TGCGCCAGCAGCTTGGTCGGCAGCTCTGGGGCCAACGTCCTGACTTTC

J gene: TRBJ2-5
V gene: TRBV5-1
D gene: TRBD2
clone size: .
CDR3 protein: CASSLRGREGLPIPQYF
CDR3 DNA: TGCGCCAGCAGCTTGCGGGGGCGGGAGGGCCTCCCCATCCCCCAGTACTTC

J gene: TRBJ2-3
V gene: TRBV5-1
D gene: .
clone size: few
CDR3 protein: CASSLAPEQDTQYF
CDR3 DNA: TGCGCCAGCAGCTTGGCCCCAGAGCAAGATACGCAGTATTTT

J gene: TRBJ2-6
V gene: TRBV28
D gene: TRBD1
clone size: .
CDR3 protein: CASSSPGQGARGANVLTF
CDR3 DNA: TGTGCCAGCAGTTCCCCGGGACAGGGGGCGCGAGGGGCCAACGTCCTGACTTTC

J gene: TRBJ1-4
V gene: TRBV5-4
D gene: .
clone size: .
CDR3 protein: CASSLGGATNEKLFF
CDR3 DNA: TGTGCCAGCAGCTTGGGTGGGGCAACTAATGAAAAACTGTTTTTT

J gene: TRBJ1-1
V gene: TRBV28
D gene: .
clone size: .
CDR3 protein: CASRKGGGNTEAFF
CDR3 DNA: TGTGCCAGCAGGAAGGGAGGAGGGAACACTGAAGCTTTCTTT

J gene: TRBJ2-1
V gene: TRBV5-1
D gene: TRBD2
clone size: .
CDR3 protein: CASSLVVAGGGEQFF
CDR3 DNA: TGCGCCAGCAGCTTGGTGGTAGCGGGAGGTGGCGAGCAGTTCTTC

J gene: TRBJ2-3
V gene: TRBV4-2
D gene: .
clone size: .
CDR3 protein: CASSQDGAGTSTDTQYF
CDR3 DNA: TGTGCCAGCAGCCAAGATGGGGCAGGGACTAGCACAGATACGCAGTATTTT

J gene: TRBJ2-7
V gene: TRBV7-3
D gene: .
clone size: .
CDR3 protein: CASSLGRAGFYEQYF
CDR3 DNA: TGTGCCAGCAGCTTGGGCAGGGCCGGATTTTACGAGCAGTACTTC

J gene: TRBJ2-2
V gene: TRBV30
D gene: TRBD1
clone size: .
CDR3 protein: CAWRTGGSTGELFF
CDR3 DNA: TGTGCCTGGCGGACAGGGGGTAGCACCGGGGAGCTGTTTTTT

J gene: TRBJ2-1
V gene: TRBV7-2
D gene: .
clone size: .
CDR3 protein: CASSLKLNSYNEQFF
CDR3 DNA: TGTGCCAGCAGCTTAAAACTAAACTCCTACAATGAGCAGTTCTTC

J gene: TRBJ2-3
V gene: TRBV7-6
D gene: TRBD2
clone size: .
CDR3 protein: CASSFLAGGPTDTQYF
CDR3 DNA: TGTGCCAGCAGCTTCCTAGCGGGAGGGCCGACAGATACGCAGTATTTT

J gene: TRBJ1-1
V gene: TRBV9
D gene: .
clone size: once
CDR3 protein: CAGSVAYRNTEAFF
CDR3 DNA: TGTGCCGGCAGCGTAGCCTACAGGAACACTGAAGCTTTCTTT

J gene: TRBJ2-3
V gene: TRBV18
D gene: TRBD2
clone size: .
CDR3 protein: CASSSGTLGKDTQYF
CDR3 DNA: TGTGCCAGCTCAAGCGGGACGTTGGGGAAAGATACGCAGTATTTT

J gene: TRBJ2-7
V gene: TRBV5-1
D gene: .
clone size: .
CDR3 protein: CASSPVGVPYEQYF
CDR3 DNA: TGCGCCAGCAGCCCGGTAGGGGTCCCCTACGAGCAGTACTTC

J gene: TRBJ2-2
V gene: TRBV7-6
D gene: .
clone size: .
CDR3 protein: CASSLARITGELFF
CDR3 DNA: TGTGCCAGCAGCTTAGCGCGTATTACCGGGGAGCTGTTTTTT

J gene: TRBJ1-2
V gene: TRBV28
D gene: TRBD1
clone size: .
CDR3 protein: CASSFPGTGNYGYTF
CDR3 DNA: TGTGCCAGCAGTTTCCCTGGGACAGGGAACTATGGCTACACCTTC

J gene: TRBJ2-4
V gene: TRBV18
D gene: .
clone size: .
CDR3 protein: CASSSTPGDKNIQYF
CDR3 DNA: TGTGCCAGCTCATCCACCCCAGGCGACAAAAACATTCAGTACTTC

J gene: TRBJ2-2
V gene: TRBV15
D gene: TRBD2
clone size: .
CDR3 protein: CATSRQGTSGTGELFF
CDR3 DNA: TGTGCCACCAGCAGACAAGGGACTAGCGGCACCGGGGAGCTGTTTTTT

J gene: TRBJ1-1
V gene: TRBV28
D gene: .
clone size: .
CDR3 protein: CASRGAPEAFF
CDR3 DNA: TGTGCCAGCAGGGGGGCCCCTGAAGCTTTCTTT

J gene: TRBJ2-5
V gene: TRBV4-2
D gene: TRBD2
clone size: .
CDR3 protein: CASSQDSGELQETQYF
CDR3 DNA: TGTGCCAGCAGCCAAGATAGCGGGGAACTCCAAGAGACCCAGTACTTC

J gene: TRBJ2-7
V gene: TRBV6-5
D gene: TRBD1
clone size: .
CDR3 protein: CASSYPGQGGEQYF
CDR3 DNA: TGTGCCAGCAGTTACCCGGGACAGGGGGGCGAGCAGTACTTC

J gene: TRBJ1-1
V gene: TRBV7-9
D gene: .
clone size: .
CDR3 protein: CASSSQGPNTEAFF
CDR3 DNA: TGTGCCAGCAGCTCACAGGGACCGAACACTGAAGCTTTCTTT

J gene: TRBJ1-2
V gene: TRBV14
D gene: .
clone size: .
CDR3 protein: CASSLGTDGTGGYTF
CDR3 DNA: TGTGCCAGCAGCCTCGGGACGGACGGGACTGGCGGCTACACCTTC

J gene: TRBJ1-1
V gene: TRBV19
D gene: TRBD1
clone size: .
CDR3 protein: CASSLGGQGFLTEAFF
CDR3 DNA: TGTGCCAGTAGCCTTGGTGGACAGGGATTTTTAACTGAAGCTTTCTTT

J gene: TRBJ1-1
V gene: TRBV7-9
D gene: TRBD1
clone size: .
CDR3 protein: CASSLPSIRQGLNTEAFF
CDR3 DNA: TGTGCCAGCAGCTTACCGTCGATAAGACAGGGCCTGAACACTGAAGCTTTCTTT

J gene: TRBJ2-7
V gene: TRBV19
D gene: .
clone size: .
CDR3 protein: CASSMTDSYEQYF
CDR3 DNA: TGTGCCAGTAGTATGACGGATTCCTACGAGCAGTACTTC

J gene: TRBJ2-7
V gene: TRBV28
D gene: .
clone size: .
CDR3 protein: CASSLKWGSSYEQYF
CDR3 DNA: TGTGCCAGCAGTTTAAAGTGGGGTAGCTCCTACGAGCAGTACTTC

J gene: TRBJ1-3
V gene: TRBV6-1
D gene: .
clone size: .
CDR3 protein: CASTPFGVSGNTIYF
CDR3 DNA: TGTGCCAGCACCCCATTCGGGGTGTCTGGAAACACCATATATTTT

J gene: TRBJ1-2
V gene: TRBV18
D gene: .
clone size: once
CDR3 protein: CASSPGGQYGYTF
CDR3 DNA: TGTGCCAGCTCACCGGGAGGACAATATGGCTACACCTTC

J gene: TRBJ2-7
V gene: TRBV18
D gene: .
clone size: .
CDR3 protein: CASSPRQVDEQYF
CDR3 DNA: TGTGCCAGCTCACCCCGACAGGTAGACGAGCAGTACTTC

J gene: TRBJ2-5
V gene: TRBV11-2
D gene: .
clone size: .
CDR3 protein: CASSPGTVTQYF
CDR3 DNA: TGTGCCAGCAGCCCTGGAACCGTGACCCAGTACTTC

J gene: TRBJ2-7
V gene: TRBV23-1
D gene: .
clone size: .
CDR3 protein: CATSYGGHGRPCGQYF
CDR3 DNA: TGCGCCACCAGCTACGGGGGACACGGAAGACCCTGCGGGCAGTACTTC

J gene: TRBJ2-2
V gene: TRBV19
D gene: TRBD2
clone size: .
CDR3 protein: CASSILAANPGELFF
CDR3 DNA: TGTGCCAGTAGTATACTAGCGGCTAACCCCGGGGAGCTGTTTTTT

J gene: TRBJ2-2
V gene: TRBV6-1
D gene: .
clone size: .
CDR3 protein: CASSKGRSTGELFF
CDR3 DNA: TGTGCCAGCAGTAAGGGGCGTTCCACCGGGGAGCTGTTTTTT

J gene: TRBJ2-5
V gene: TRBV29-1
D gene: .
clone size: .
CDR3 protein: CSVRGRLQETQYF
CDR3 DNA: TGCAGCGTTCGGGGCAGACTGCAAGAGACCCAGTACTTC

J gene: TRBJ2-7
V gene: TRBV19
D gene: .
clone size: .
CDR3 protein: CASSPVGRYEQYF
CDR3 DNA: TGTGCCAGTAGTCCCGTTGGGAGATACGAGCAGTACTTC

J gene: TRBJ2-5
V gene: TRBV5-1
D gene: .
clone size: .
CDR3 protein: CASSGATGGPVGETQYF
CDR3 DNA: TGCGCCAGCAGCGGGGCGACAGGTGGTCCCGTTGGGGAGACCCAGTACTTC

J gene: TRBJ1-1
V gene: TRBV19
D gene: .
clone size: .
CDR3 protein: CASSFRTENTEAFF
CDR3 DNA: TGTGCCAGTAGCTTCCGGACAGAGAACACTGAAGCTTTCTTT

J gene: TRBJ1-4
V gene: TRBV27
D gene: TRBD1
clone size: .
CDR3 protein: CASSLQGARQGVLEKLFF
CDR3 DNA: TGTGCCAGCAGTTTACAGGGGGCCAGACAAGGGGTCTTAGAAAAACTGTTTTTT

J gene: TRBJ1-5
V gene: TRBV7-9
D gene: TRBD1
clone size: .
CDR3 protein: CASSLEGQGGQPQHF
CDR3 DNA: TGTGCCAGCAGCTTAGAGGGACAGGGCGGTCAGCCCCAGCATTTT

J gene: TRBJ2-6
V gene: TRBV27
D gene: .
clone size: .
CDR3 protein: CASSPEVFGANVLTF
CDR3 DNA: TGTGCCAGCAGTCCGGAGGTCTTTGGGGCCAACGTCCTGACTTTC

J gene: TRBJ1-2
V gene: TRBV7-9
D gene: TRBD1
clone size: .
CDR3 protein: CASSFGDRGIYGYTF
CDR3 DNA: TGTGCCAGCAGCTTTGGGGACAGGGGGATCTATGGCTACACCTTC

J gene: TRBJ2-1
V gene: TRBV7-6
D gene: TRBD1
clone size: .
CDR3 protein: CASSPKRTGYEQFF
CDR3 DNA: TGTGCCAGCAGCCCGAAGAGGACAGGGTATGAGCAGTTCTTC

J gene: TRBJ1-4
V gene: TRBV4-3
D gene: .
clone size: .
CDR3 protein: CASSSRHRASNEKLFF
CDR3 DNA: TGCGCCAGCAGCAGTCGCCACAGGGCGTCTAATGAAAAACTGTTTTTT

J gene: TRBJ1-2
V gene: TRBV6-1
D gene: .
clone size: .
CDR3 protein: CASSGPGRYGYTF
CDR3 DNA: TGTGCCAGCAGTGGTCCGGGGCGGTATGGCTACACCTTC

J gene: TRBJ1-2
V gene: TRBV18
D gene: .
clone size: .
CDR3 protein: CASSPPGEGNYGYTF
CDR3 DNA: TGTGCCAGCTCACCACCTGGTGAGGGAAACTATGGCTACACCTTC

J gene: TRBJ2-3
V gene: TRBV27
D gene: TRBD2
clone size: .
CDR3 protein: CASIRLAGSTDTQYF
CDR3 DNA: TGTGCCAGCATCCGACTAGCGGGCAGCACAGATACGCAGTATTTT

J gene: TRBJ2-7
V gene: TRBV29-1
D gene: TRBD2
clone size: once
CDR3 protein: CSAIAGGNYEQYF
CDR3 DNA: TGCAGCGCAATAGCGGGAGGGAATTACGAGCAGTACTTC

J gene: TRBJ2-1
V gene: TRBV28
D gene: TRBD2
clone size: .
CDR3 protein: CASSLTSGRANEQFF
CDR3 DNA: TGTGCCAGCAGTCTGACTAGCGGGAGGGCCAATGAGCAGTTCTTC